A single count supports the clone carrying this T cell receptor beta chain. Germline values: CDR1 MNHEY, CDR2 SVGAGI. The CDR3 is 15 residues long. Between the trimmed V and J ends, which lost 4 bases and 3 bases, there was a span of 14 bases. Produced via immunoSEQ multiplex PCR; TCRdb's table is partial and in-frame only. The repertoire holds roughly 64,000 clones, with 80% to 90% as singletons. This sample stems from a study of OX40 agonist ivuxolimab in advanced cancers. Study information: The group had a mean age of 60 years, ranged from roughly 23 to 85, and was 80% to 90% male.

The origin of this receptor is an adult with an advanced solid tumor such as melanoma, head and neck, liver or kidney cancer. The source material was CD4+ or CD8+ T cells sorted from blood, sampled in a trial of the OX40 agonist ivuxolimab. This sequence joins TRBV6-5 and TRBJ2-3; D unresolved. The CDR3 DNA sequence: TGTGCCAGCAGTTCGACGACGTCCAGAACAGATACGCAGTATTTT. Translating gives CASSSTTSRTDTQYF.